This T cell receptor (beta chain) was recovered during a study of blood T cell repertoires in COVID-19. Study-level background: PBMCs, B-cell-depleted T cells, or T cells provided the cDNA or gDNA that made up the material.

Profiled with immunoSEQ multiplex PCR; TCRdb holds only in-frame clones, not every one. In the table there are some 220,000 clones, nearly 90% of which are singletons. V lost 4 bases and J lost 7, with 14 bases in between. Germline V gene sequence: CDR1 SGDLS, CDR2 YYNGEE. The CDR3 consists of 13 residues. This receptor was identified in a woman aged 18-29 years who had recovered from COVID-19. The rearrangement uses TRBV9 and TRBJ1-2, with D perhaps matching TRBD1 (6 bases). Sequenced: peripheral blood. For the CDR3, the DNA is TGTGCCAGCAGCCTCGGGGGGGGCGGTGGCTACACCTTC. This encodes CASSLGGGGGYTF. Variable domain in full (rest from reference TRBV9 and TRBJ1-2): DSGVTQTPKHLITATGQRVTLRCSPRSGDLSVYWYQQSLDQGLQFLIQYYNGEERAKGNILERFSAQQFPDLHSELNLSSLELGDSALYFCASSLGGGGGYTFGSGTRLTVV.